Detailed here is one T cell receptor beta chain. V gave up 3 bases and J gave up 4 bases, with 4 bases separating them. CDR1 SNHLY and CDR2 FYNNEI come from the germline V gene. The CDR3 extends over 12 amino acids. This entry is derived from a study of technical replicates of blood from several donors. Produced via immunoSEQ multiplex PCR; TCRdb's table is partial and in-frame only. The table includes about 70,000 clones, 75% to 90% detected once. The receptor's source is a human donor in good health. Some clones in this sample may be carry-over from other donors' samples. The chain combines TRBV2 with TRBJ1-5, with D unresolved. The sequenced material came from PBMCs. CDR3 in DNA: TGTGCCAGCAGTGACCCGAATCAGCCCCAGCATTTT. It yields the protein CASSDPNQPQHF.